A single sample gave rise to the 27 T cell receptor beta chains below, sequenced in a study of breast tumors, draining lymph nodes, adjacent tissues. Axillary draining lymph nodes of breast cancer patients supplied the node samples. TCRdb ran MiXCR on the multiplex PCR reads and lists one entry per CDR3 protein. The sample includes 80,000 to 130,000 distinct CDR3 sequences, approximately 21% seen only once; the top ten take roughly 1.2%. The sequenced material came from axillary lymph node tissue. These receptors were collected from a female donor with breast cancer. Some clones in this sample may be carry-over from other donors' samples.

This clonotype was seen many times. The chain carries TRBV24-1 and TRBJ2-1, with D perhaps matching TRBD1 (6 bases). V lost 5 bases to trimming and J lost 4 bases, with 14 bases between them. This CDR3 spans 15 amino acids. CDR1 and CDR2 from the germline V gene are KGHDR and SFDVKD. CDR3 loop: CATSGPGQEYNEQFF. The DNA of the CDR3 is TGTGCCACCAGTGGCCCGGGACAAGAATACAATGAGCAGTTCTTC.

The chain combines TRBV6-5 with TRBJ1-1; D might be TRBD1 (5 bases). V gave up 2 bases and J gave up 2 bases, with 6 bases separating them. This CDR3 spans 13 amino acids. Looked up from germline, CDR1 is MNHEY and CDR2 is SVGAGI. The chain's CDR3 is CASSYGQNTEAFF. The CDR3 DNA is TGTGCCAGCAGTTACGGACAAAACACTGAAGCTTTCTTT.

This rearrangement joins TRBV6-6 to TRBJ2-7; D remains unclear. Germline loops: CDR1 MNHNY, CDR2 SVGAGI (reference sequence). V gave up 6 bases and J gave up 5 bases, with 14 bases separating them. The CDR3 runs 13 residues. CDR3 sequence reads: CASRSALFDEQYF. The CDR3 DNA follows: TGTGCCAGCAGGTCCGCACTTTTCGACGAGCAGTACTTC.

This clonotype was seen only a few times. The CDR3 loop reads CASSLLDGRQETQYF. Written as DNA, the CDR3 is TGTGCCAGCAGTTTACTGGACGGACGACAAGAGACCCAGTACTTC. V and J are TRBV27 and TRBJ2-5; D not certain. CDR3 size: 15 residues. Trimming removed 2 bases from V and 2 bases from J, with 12 bases in between. Germline V lookup: CDR1 MNHEY, CDR2 SMNVEV (reference sequence).

This clonotype came up many times. The chain combines TRBV4-1 with TRBJ2-7; no definite D call. Trimming took off 1 base at V and 2 bases at J, with 12 bases between the two ends. CDR1 is MGHRA, CDR2 YSYEKL, per germline. The CDR3 loop spans 15 amino acids. This chain's CDR3 is CASSQVYRSPYEQYF. CDR3 DNA: TGCGCCAGCAGCCAAGTCTATAGATCTCCCTACGAGCAGTACTTC.

This clonotype was found many times. The chain joins TRBV19 to TRBJ2-5; D unclear. CDR3 length: 14 residues. The V end was cut by 6 bases, the J end by 5 bases, with 16 bases between. Germline CDR1 reads LNHDA; CDR2 reads SQIVND (reference sequence). CDR3 region: CASRADPARETQYF. CDR3 coding DNA: TGTGCCAGTAGGGCGGACCCAGCCAGGGAGACCCAGTACTTC.

J is TRBJ1-1 and V is TRBV6-4, with D uncertain. The germline V gene encodes CDR1 MRHNA and CDR2 SNTAGT. V lost 4 bases to trimming and J lost 4 bases, with 13 bases between them. CDR3 length: 14 amino acids. The CDR3 DNA follows: TGTGCCAGCAGTGTGAGTGTTTTAGCCACTGAAGCTTTCTTT. Its translation is CASSVSVLATEAFF.

This clonotype has a handful of counts. The V call is TRBV28, the J call TRBJ1-2; D possibly corresponds to TRBD1 (5 bases). This CDR3 is 13 amino acids long. CDR1 is MDHEN and CDR2 is SYDVKM in the germline V gene. V lost 5 bases to trimming and J lost 8 bases, with 15 bases between them. CDR3 sequence (DNA): TGTGCCAGCAGTCGTGAATCCAGGGTAGGCTACACCTTC. Amino acid sequence: CASSRESRVGYTF.

Many counts were recorded for this clonotype. The gene calls are TRBV5-6 and TRBJ2-7, with D tentatively TRBD2 (5 bases). The CDR3 loop spans 15 amino acids. Trimming removed 5 bases at V and 5 bases at J, with 20 bases between. Germline lookup yields CDR1 SGHDT and CDR2 YYEEEE. CDR3 sequence: CASSYPVGGRNEQYF. For the CDR3, the DNA is TGTGCCAGCAGTTATCCCGTTGGCGGGCGGAACGAGCAGTACTTC.

The table lists this clonotype with many counts. The rearrangement links TRBV20-1 to TRBJ2-2; the match to TRBD2 covers 9 bases. Germline V gene data show CDR1 as DFQATT and CDR2 as SNEGSKA (reference sequence). This CDR3 has 15 residues. The V segment lost 4 bases and the J segment 3 bases; nucleotides outside the gene matches: 6. In DNA form, the CDR3 reads TGCAGTGCTATCGCGGGAGGGCCGGACACCGGGGAGCTGTTTTTT. Translated: CSAIAGGPDTGELFF.

The V and J genes are TRBV18 and TRBJ1-5; TRBD1 aligns across 8 bases. The CDR3 runs 15 residues. V dropped 3 bases and J dropped 16; count of bases not matched to a gene: 17. Looked up from germline, CDR1 is KGHSH and CDR2 is LQKENI. The CDR3 reads CASSPNSGGGGTIHF. In DNA form, the CDR3 reads TGTGCCAGCTCACCTAATTCAGGGGGCGGAGGGACTATCCATTTT. Based on the CDR3 plus reference TRBV18 and TRBJ1-5, the full variable domain is NAGVMQNPRHLVRRRGQEARLRCSPMKGHSHVYWYRQLPEEGLKFMVYLQKENIIDESGMPKERFSAEFPKEGPSILRIQQVVRGDSAAYFCASSPNSGGGGTIHFGDGTRLSIL.

This clonotype was detected many times. The chain couples TRBV12-3 or TRBV12-4 to TRBJ2-2, with D perhaps TRBD1 (6 bases). V lost 4 bases, J lost 1 base, and 13 bases lay in between. CDR3 length equals 16 residues. The CDR3 DNA follows: TGTGCCAGCAGTTCCAGGGGAGAGAGGAACACCGGGGAGCTGTTTTTT. Translating gives CASSSRGERNTGELFF.

This clonotype was recorded many times. The J gene is TRBJ2-7, the V gene TRBV18; D uncertain. Germline V gene data show CDR1 as KGHSH and CDR2 as LQKENI. V was pared by 0 bases and J by 4 bases, with 4 bases between. This CDR3 comprises 12 residues. CDR3 sequence reads: CASSPPGYEQYF. The CDR3 DNA is TGTGCCAGCTCACCACCAGGGTACGAGCAGTACTTC.

This clonotype was recorded at least ten times. The chain couples TRBV12-3 or TRBV12-4 to TRBJ2-7, with D uncertain. Trimming left V 3 bases short and J 3 bases short, with 12 bases between. The CDR3 contains 14 residues. The CDR3 coding sequence is TGTGCCAGCAGTTTTGCCGACCTGGGCTACGAGCAGTACTTC. As protein: CASSFADLGYEQYF.

This clonotype was detected ten times or more. The CDR3 bases are TGTGCCAGCAGTGAGACTGTCCGGGACAAATCGAACACCGGGGAGCTGTTTTTT. It is translated as CASSETVRDKSNTGELFF. The rearrangement links TRBV12-3 or TRBV12-4 to TRBJ2-2; weak D call: TRBD1 (6 bases). CDR3 length equals 18 residues. The germline V and J ends were trimmed by 5 bases and 0 bases, with 19 bases remaining between them.

On this clonotype: A single base separates this from a much larger clone, so it may be a read error. The chain joins TRBV27 to TRBJ2-7, with TRBD1 as a possible D gene (7 bases). The CDR3 extends over 15 amino acids. Germline V CDR1 and CDR2: MNHEY, SMNVEV (reference sequence). The chain's CDR3 is CASIGAGQSSYEQHF. CDR3 coding DNA: TGTGCCAGCATCGGGGCGGGACAGAGTTCCTACGAGCAGCACTTC.

V usage is TRBV20-1 and J usage is TRBJ1-1; possible D gene TRBD1, 5 bases. Looked up from germline, CDR1 is DFQATT and CDR2 is SNEGSKA (reference sequence). CDR3 size: 13 residues. V was clipped by 5 bases and J by 1 base, with 11 bases between them. The CDR3 loop reads CSAGDGTNTEAFF. In DNA, the CDR3 is TGCAGTGCTGGCGATGGGACGAACACTGAAGCTTTCTTT.

Note on this clonotype: A clone one base away is much larger, so this may be a read error. The chain recombines TRBV12-3 or TRBV12-4 with TRBJ2-1, with TRBD2 matching over 14 bases. V gave up 5 bases and J gave up 8 bases; unmatched junction bases: 8. The CDR3 is made up of 16 amino acids. CDR3 sequence: CASSLIGTSGSHEQFF. The CDR3 DNA reads as TGTGCCAGCAGTCTCATCGGGACTAGCGGGAGCCATGAGCAGTTCTTC.

This clonotype has ten or more counts. The chain is built from TRBV20-1 and TRBJ1-2; no definite D call. The CDR3 is 15 residues long. Germline CDR1 and CDR2: DFQATT and SNEGSKA (reference sequence). Trimming removed 6 bases at V and 4 bases at J, with 21 bases between. CDR3 sequence: CSAPSKRRPAYGYTF. The CDR3, as DNA: TGCAGTGCCCCCTCTAAGAGGAGACCAGCCTATGGCTACACCTTC.

Ten or more counts support this clonotype. The V gene is TRBV5-5, the J gene TRBJ2-1, with 9 nucleotides matching TRBD1. In germline, CDR1 is SGHKS, CDR2 YYEKEE (reference sequence). With V trimmed by 4 bases and J by 0 bases, 8 bases remained unmatched. CDR3 length: 17 amino acids. The CDR3 spells CASSLPDRGVSYNEQFF. The CDR3 DNA sequence: TGTGCCAGCAGCCTCCCCGACAGGGGGGTCTCCTACAATGAGCAGTTCTTC. Filled out from reference TRBV5-5 and TRBJ2-1, the complete variable domain reads DAGVTQSPTHLIKTRGQQVTLRCSPISGHKSVSWYQQVLGQGPQFIFQYYEKEERGRGNFPDRFSARQFPNYSSELNVNALLLGDSALYLCASSLPDRGVSYNEQFFGPGTRLTVL.

The sample holds a few counts of this clonotype. The rearrangement uses TRBV28 and TRBJ2-3; D may correspond to TRBD1 or TRBD2 (5 bases each). Between the trimmed V and J ends, which lost 3 bases and 0 bases, there was a span of 13 bases. The germline gives CDR1 MDHEN, CDR2 SYDVKM. This CDR3 is 16 amino acids long. CDR3 region: CASSFVPGRSTDTQYF. The CDR3 DNA reads as TGTGCCAGCAGTTTTGTTCCAGGGAGAAGCACAGATACGCAGTATTTT. Full variable domain (rest looked up from reference TRBV28 and TRBJ2-3): DVKVTQSSRYLVKRTGEKVFLECVQDMDHENMFWYRQDPGLGLRLIYFSYDVKMKEKGDIPEGYSVSREKKERFSLILESASTNQTSMYLCASSFVPGRSTDTQYFGPGTRLTVL.

This clonotype was observed many times. The CDR3 DNA sequence: TGCAGTGCTATCCGCGGGACGAAAGAGACCCAGTACTTC. This codes for CSAIRGTKETQYF. The gene calls are TRBV20-1 and TRBJ2-5; possible D gene TRBD2, 6 bases. V gave up 4 bases and J gave up 3 bases, with 12 bases separating them. Germline V gene sequence: CDR1 DFQATT, CDR2 SNEGSKA (reference sequence). This CDR3 has 13 amino acids.

A few counts support this clonotype. V usage is TRBV27 and J usage is TRBJ1-3, with a possible D match to TRBD1 (6 bases). Trimming shortened V by 6 bases and J by 3 bases, and 12 bases separated the two germline ends. Germline-derived CDR1 and CDR2 are MNHEY and SMNVEV (reference sequence). The CDR3 runs to 14 residues. The CDR3 sequence: CASSLTGFGNTIYF. CDR3 in DNA: TGTGCCAGCAGCTTGACAGGATTTGGAAACACCATATATTTT.

This clonotype has a count of ten or more. The chain links TRBV10-3 to TRBJ1-4; 9 bases line up with TRBD1. Germline V gene data show CDR1 as ENHRY and CDR2 as SYGVKD. J lost 7 bases, V lost 3 bases, and 15 bases had no gene match. The CDR3 contains 18 residues. The CDR3 loop is CAISEKWGQGTRGEKLFF. The CDR3, as DNA: TGTGCCATCAGTGAAAAATGGGGACAGGGAACTAGGGGTGAAAAACTGTTTTTT.

This clonotype was observed at least ten times. CDR3 coding DNA: TGTGCCAGCAGCCAATTCGGCCAGGAAGATGGCTACACCTTC. Translated, it gives CASSQFGQEDGYTF. The chain couples TRBV14 to TRBJ1-2; D gene unclear. The CDR3 loop spans 14 amino acids. V gave up 2 bases and J gave up 6 bases, with 13 bases separating them. Germline V CDR1 and CDR2: SGHDN, FVKESK. Complete variable domain (other parts from reference TRBV14 and TRBJ1-2): EAGVTQFPSHSVIEKGQTVTLRCDPISGHDNLYWYRRVMGKEIKFLLHFVKESKQDESGMPNNRFLAERTGGTYSTLKVQPAELEDSGVYFCASSQFGQEDGYTFGSGTRLTVV.

This clonotype was found many times. The rearrangement uses TRBV5-1 and TRBJ2-2; D might be TRBD2 (6 bases). Germline-derived CDR1 and CDR2 are SGHRS and YFSETQ. This CDR3 is 14 amino acids long. V was shortened by 2 bases and J by 6 bases, with 11 bases between the two germline ends. Written as DNA, the CDR3 is TGCGCCAGCAGCTTAAGGGCGGGATCCGGGGAGCTGTTTTTT. Protein sequence: CASSLRAGSGELFF.

The rearrangement links TRBV12-3 or TRBV12-4 to TRBJ2-2; D is uncertain. The V gene lost 1 base and the J gene lost 5 bases, with 14 bases spanning the gap. The CDR3 is 16 amino acids. This chain's CDR3 is CASSLGGSLTTGELFF. The CDR3 coding sequence is TGTGCCAGCAGTTTAGGGGGATCCCTGACGACCGGGGAGCTGTTTTTT.